This TCR beta chain was observed in a study of beta chain features in type 1 diabetes. Trimming took off 5 bases at V and 2 bases at J, with 13 bases between the two ends. Germline V lookup: CDR1 MNHEY, CDR2 SMNVEV (reference sequence). The CDR3 has 14 residues. Sequencing targeted expressed TCRB transcripts, as all isolated RNA had been reverse transcribed. This table comes from immunoSEQ multiplex PCR, and its TCRdb copy is limited to in-frame clones, with some not included. The table has 200,000 to 250,000 clones, 11% seen once. V usage is TRBV27 and J usage is TRBJ2-7; D gene uncertain. This TCR was recovered from a man between 18 and 29 years old in good health. The specimen sequenced was central memory CD4+ T cells from blood. The CDR3 sequence: CASSPDRIAYEQYF. The DNA for the CDR3 is TGTGCCAGCAGTCCGGACCGCATCGCCTACGAGCAGTACTTC.